One and the same sample provided the 9 T cell receptor beta chains below, sequenced in a study of blood T cell repertoires in COVID-19. Libraries were prepared by immunoSEQ multiplex PCR; TCRdb keeps only in-frame clonotypes and omits some of them. In the table there are 70,000 or so clones, around 80% of which are singletons. The sample taken for sequencing was peripheral blood. These receptors were taken from a man aged 45-60 years with COVID-19, enrolled during active disease.

This rearrangement joins TRBV7-2 to TRBJ2-7, with 11 positions matching TRBD1. The CDR3 consists of 19 residues. V lost 5 bases to trimming and J lost 3 bases; unmatched junction nucleotides: 18. Germline-derived CDR1 and CDR2 are SGHTA and FQGNSA. In DNA form, the CDR3 reads TGTGCCAGCAGCGCTCCGGGACAGGGGGGACGGGGCTTTTTCTACGAGCAGTACTTC. This codes for CASSAPGQGGRGFFYEQYF.

In its sample, this clone was seen once. The chain carries TRBV7-3 and TRBJ2-2; the match to TRBD2 covers 8 bases. CDR3 length equals 15 residues. Losses at the gene ends were 2 bases for V and 7 bases for J; bases not matched to a gene: 6. CDR1 SGHTA and CDR2 FQGTGA come from the germline V gene. The CDR3 DNA follows: TGTGCCAGCAGCTTACTAGCGGGTGGCATCGGGGAGCTGTTTTTT. Its translation is CASSLLAGGIGELFF. Together with reference TRBV7-3 and TRBJ2-2, the CDR3 gives the full variable domain: GAGVSQTPSNKVTEKGKYVELRCDPISGHTALYWYRQSLGQGPEFLIYFQGTGAADDSGLPNDRFFAVRPEGSVSTLKIQRTERGDSAVYLCASSLLAGGIGELFFGEGSRLTVL.

J is TRBJ2-7 and V is TRBV29-1, with 12 nucleotides matching TRBD1. The CDR3 is 15 residues long. J gave up 4 bases and V 4 bases, and 8 bases lay outside the gene matches. CDR1 and CDR2 from the germline V gene are SQVTM and ANQGSEA. The CDR3 nucleotides read TGCAGCGTTGCCTCCGGGACAGGGGGCATTTACGAGCAGTACTTC. Translating gives CSVASGTGGIYEQYF.

This clone was detected only once. The rearrangement joins TRBV9 to TRBJ2-3; D is uncertain. Germline V gene data show CDR1 as SGDLS and CDR2 as YYNGEE. Trimming stripped 7 bases from V and 4 bases from J, with 7 bases between. The CDR3 loop spans 11 amino acids. In nucleotides, the CDR3 is TGTGCCAGCGGCAAAGCAGATACGCAGTATTTT. This translates into CASGKADTQYF.

V is TRBV6-5 and J is TRBJ2-5; the D gene is possibly TRBD1 (5 bases). CDR1 is MNHEY and CDR2 is SVGAGI in the germline V gene. The CDR3 is 14 amino acids. Trimming removed 5 bases at V and 0 bases at J, with 10 bases between. Here the CDR3 DNA reads TGTGCCAGCAGTCGTGACAGCTACCAAGAGACCCAGTACTTC. Its protein is CASSRDSYQETQYF.

This clone was seen a few times. The V call is TRBV7-8, the J call TRBJ2-7; maybe TRBD1 (5 bases). This CDR3 has 14 residues. The germline gives CDR1 SGHVS, CDR2 FQNEAQ. With 5 bases removed from V and 1 base from J, the gap between germline ends came to 12 bases. CDR3 bases: TGTGCCAGCAGCCCGGACAACCTTTCCTACGAGCAGTACTTC. It is translated as CASSPDNLSYEQYF.

This chain links TRBV5-1 with TRBJ2-3, with D tentatively TRBD2 (5 bases). Deletions cut 4 bases from V and 6 bases from J, with 9 bases between. Per germline, CDR1 SGHRS and CDR2 YFSETQ. CDR3 length equals 12 residues. In DNA, the CDR3 is TGCGCCAGCAGCAACCGGGATGATACGCAGTATTTT. This codes for CASSNRDDTQYF.

The table lists this clone with a count of one. The chain links TRBV3-1 (or the pseudogene TRBV3-2) to TRBJ1-5, with D possibly being TRBD1 (6 bases). The CDR3 extends over 15 amino acids. V gave up 0 bases and J gave up 6 bases, with 12 bases separating them. Per the germline V gene, CDR1 is LGHDT and CDR2 is YNNKEL (reference sequence). CDR3 DNA sequence: TGTGCCAGCAGCCAAGATAGGGCAGGGGCTCAGCCCCAGCATTTT. Protein product: CASSQDRAGAQPQHF.

V and J are TRBV5-4 and TRBJ2-2, with 7 nucleotides matching TRBD2. CDR1 is SGHNT, CDR2 YYREEE, per germline (reference sequence). The CDR3 covers 18 residues. V lost 4 bases, J lost 4 bases, and 16 bases stayed unmatched. The CDR3 reads CASSPASGRLAGTGELFF. DNA of the CDR3: TGTGCCAGCAGCCCCGCTAGTGGACGACTAGCCGGCACCGGGGAGCTGTTTTTT.